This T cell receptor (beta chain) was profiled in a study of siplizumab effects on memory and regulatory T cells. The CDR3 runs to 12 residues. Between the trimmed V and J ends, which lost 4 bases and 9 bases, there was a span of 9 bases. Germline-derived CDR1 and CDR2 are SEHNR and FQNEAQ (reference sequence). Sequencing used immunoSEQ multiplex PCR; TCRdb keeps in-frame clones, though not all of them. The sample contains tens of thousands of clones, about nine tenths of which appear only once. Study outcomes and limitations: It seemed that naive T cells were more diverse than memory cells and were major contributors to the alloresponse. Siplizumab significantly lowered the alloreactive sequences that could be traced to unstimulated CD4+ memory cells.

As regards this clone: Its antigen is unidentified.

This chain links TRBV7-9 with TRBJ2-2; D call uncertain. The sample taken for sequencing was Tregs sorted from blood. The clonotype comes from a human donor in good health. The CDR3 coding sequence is TGTGCCAGCAGCTCCCCAATCCGGGAGCTGTTTTTT. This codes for CASSSPIRELFF.